These T cell receptor beta chains were read from a single sample in a study of blood T cell repertoires in COVID-19. Some clones are missing from TCRdb's copy, which holds only in-frame ones; the method was immunoSEQ multiplex PCR. The sample shows about 280,000 clones, around 90% of them seen only once. Sequenced input: peripheral blood. The receptors come from a man younger than 30 with active or convalescent COVID-19. CDR3s include the opening cysteine and the closing phenylalanine or tryptophan. D genes are given only for firm matches. Size tells how often a clone was seen (once, few, many) or the class of an expanded clone, and some rows leave it out.

D gene: TRBD2; clone size: NA; J gene: TRBJ2-3; V gene: TRBV15; CDR3 protein: CATSRVSGANRRDTQYF; CDR3 DNA: TGTGCCACCAGCAGGGTTAGCGGGGCTAACAGGAGAGATACGCAGTATTTT
D gene: TRBD1; clone size: NA; J gene: TRBJ1-2; V gene: TRBV2; CDR3 protein: CASTRDRGLNYGYTF; CDR3 DNA: TGTGCCAGCACTAGGGACAGGGGGCTTAACTATGGCTACACCTTC
D gene: TRBD2; clone size: NA; J gene: TRBJ2-3; V gene: TRBV7-6; CDR3 protein: CASSLRTGGVTDTQYF; CDR3 DNA: TGTGCCAGCAGCTTAAGAACGGGGGGGGTGACAGATACGCAGTATTTT
D gene: NA; clone size: NA; J gene: TRBJ2-6; V gene: TRBV5-6; CDR3 protein: CASSFKSSGANVLTF; CDR3 DNA: TGTGCCAGCAGCTTCAAATCCTCTGGGGCCAACGTCCTGACTTTC
D gene: NA; clone size: NA; J gene: TRBJ2-2; V gene: TRBV7-2; CDR3 protein: CASSPVGGDTGELFF; CDR3 DNA: TGTGCCAGCAGCCCCGTCGGGGGTGACACCGGGGAGCTGTTTTTT
D gene: TRBD1; clone size: NA; J gene: TRBJ1-2; V gene: TRBV7-2; CDR3 protein: CASSPQPDRGYGYTF; CDR3 DNA: TGTGCCAGCAGTCCCCAACCGGACAGGGGGTATGGCTACACCTTC
D gene: NA; clone size: NA; J gene: TRBJ2-5; V gene: TRBV6-5; CDR3 protein: CASSYSRDRAETQYF; CDR3 DNA: TGTGCCAGCAGTTACTCTAGAGATCGAGCGGAGACCCAGTACTTC
D gene: NA; clone size: few; J gene: TRBJ1-6; V gene: TRBV6-5; CDR3 protein: CASTGYRNSPLHF; CDR3 DNA: TGTGCCAGCACCGGGTACCGAAATTCACCCCTCCACTTT
D gene: TRBD1; clone size: NA; J gene: TRBJ1-3; V gene: TRBV3-1/TRBV3-2; CDR3 protein: CASSQPTGDPGNTIYF; CDR3 DNA: TGTGCCAGCAGCCAGCCGACAGGGGACCCTGGAAACACCATATATTTT
D gene: NA; clone size: NA; J gene: TRBJ2-7; V gene: TRBV12-3/TRBV12-4; CDR3 protein: CASSPNRVNEQYF; CDR3 DNA: TGTGCCTCCAGCCCGAACAGGGTTAACGAGCAGTACTTC
D gene: TRBD1; clone size: NA; J gene: TRBJ2-7; V gene: TRBV6-4; CDR3 protein: CASGGRDRVTSSSYEQYF; CDR3 DNA: TGTGCCAGCGGAGGCCGGGACAGGGTGACTTCAAGCTCCTACGAGCAGTACTTC
D gene: NA; clone size: few; J gene: TRBJ1-1; V gene: TRBV7-2; CDR3 protein: CASSLQGLNTEAFF; CDR3 DNA: TGTGCCAGCAGCTTACAGGGATTGAACACTGAAGCTTTCTTT
D gene: TRBD1; clone size: NA; J gene: TRBJ2-7; V gene: TRBV7-2; CDR3 protein: CASSVSTGPLEQYF; CDR3 DNA: TGTGCCAGCAGCGTCTCGACAGGGCCTCTCGAGCAGTACTTC
D gene: TRBD2; clone size: NA; J gene: TRBJ2-5; V gene: TRBV24-1; CDR3 protein: CATSDLLAGQETQYF; CDR3 DNA: TGTGCCACCAGTGACTTACTAGCGGGGCAAGAGACCCAGTACTTC
D gene: NA; clone size: NA; J gene: TRBJ1-2; V gene: TRBV11-2; CDR3 protein: CASSKAGGDFLGYTF; CDR3 DNA: TGTGCCAGCAGCAAAGCGGGGGGCGATTTCTTGGGCTACACCTTC
D gene: NA; clone size: NA; J gene: TRBJ2-5; V gene: TRBV12-5; CDR3 protein: CASGSGGVVQTQYF; CDR3 DNA: TGTGCTAGTGGTTCGGGCGGGGTCGTCCAGACCCAGTACTTC
D gene: TRBD1; clone size: NA; J gene: TRBJ2-1; V gene: TRBV18; CDR3 protein: CASSPPTGTGYNEQFF; CDR3 DNA: TGTGCCAGCTCACCGCCTACCGGGACAGGGTACAATGAGCAGTTCTTC
D gene: NA; clone size: NA; J gene: TRBJ1-5; V gene: TRBV28; CDR3 protein: CASSLHGQLQPQHF; CDR3 DNA: TGTGCCAGCAGTTTACACGGACAACTTCAGCCCCAGCATTTT
D gene: TRBD2; clone size: NA; J gene: TRBJ2-1; V gene: TRBV5-1; CDR3 protein: CASSSLWGGNNEQFF; CDR3 DNA: TGCGCCAGCAGCTCCCTTTGGGGGGGGAACAATGAGCAGTTCTTC
D gene: NA; clone size: NA; J gene: TRBJ1-4; V gene: TRBV27; CDR3 protein: CASSLHGREGEKLFF; CDR3 DNA: TGTGCCAGCAGTTTACATGGCAGGGAGGGTGAAAAACTGTTTTTT
D gene: TRBD1; clone size: NA; J gene: TRBJ1-2; V gene: TRBV19; CDR3 protein: CASSVRTGGNYGYTF; CDR3 DNA: TGTGCCAGTAGTGTAAGGACAGGGGGAAACTATGGCTACACCTTC
D gene: TRBD1; clone size: once; J gene: TRBJ2-1; V gene: TRBV10-3; CDR3 protein: CAISAAGGREQFF; CDR3 DNA: TGTGCCATCAGTGCCGCAGGGGGCCGTGAGCAGTTCTTC
D gene: NA; clone size: NA; J gene: TRBJ1-1; V gene: TRBV29-1; CDR3 protein: CSVQQGYGTEAFF; CDR3 DNA: TGCAGCGTTCAACAGGGTTATGGCACTGAAGCTTTCTTT
D gene: NA; clone size: NA; J gene: TRBJ1-1; V gene: TRBV12-3/TRBV12-4; CDR3 protein: CASSLRRDTEAFF; CDR3 DNA: TGTGCCAGCAGTTTACGGCGGGACACTGAAGCTTTCTTT
D gene: TRBD1; clone size: NA; J gene: TRBJ1-6; V gene: TRBV27; CDR3 protein: CASSLGQGSPLHF; CDR3 DNA: TGTGCCAGCAGTCTGGGACAGGGTTCACCCCTCCACTTT
D gene: NA; clone size: NA; J gene: TRBJ2-7; V gene: TRBV25-1; CDR3 protein: CASTPMSGQPDEQYF; CDR3 DNA: TGTGCCAGCACCCCGATGAGTGGACAACCGGACGAGCAGTACTTC
D gene: NA; clone size: NA; J gene: TRBJ2-7; V gene: TRBV12-3/TRBV12-4; CDR3 protein: CASSLAGRNEQYF; CDR3 DNA: TGTGCCAGCAGTTTAGCGGGGAGGAACGAGCAGTACTTC
D gene: NA; clone size: once; J gene: TRBJ1-2; V gene: TRBV29-1; CDR3 protein: CSVEVGSNYGYTF; CDR3 DNA: TGCAGCGTTGAGGTGGGGAGCAACTATGGCTACACCTTC
D gene: TRBD1; clone size: once; J gene: TRBJ1-1; V gene: TRBV24-1; CDR3 protein: CATSDYRDSKLNTEAFF; CDR3 DNA: TGTGCCACCAGTGATTACCGGGACAGCAAGTTGAACACTGAAGCTTTCTTT
D gene: TRBD1; clone size: once; J gene: TRBJ2-1; V gene: TRBV5-1; CDR3 protein: CASSFWQGAYNEQFF; CDR3 DNA: TGCGCCAGCAGCTTTTGGCAGGGGGCCTACAATGAGCAGTTCTTC
D gene: TRBD1; clone size: NA; J gene: TRBJ2-3; V gene: TRBV10-2; CDR3 protein: CASRRTGVTDTQYF; CDR3 DNA: TGCGCCAGCAGGAGGACAGGGGTAACAGATACGCAGTATTTT
D gene: TRBD2; clone size: NA; J gene: TRBJ2-3; V gene: TRBV6-6; CDR3 protein: CASSTSSGGAVDTQYF; CDR3 DNA: TGTGCCAGCAGTACCTCTAGCGGGGGGGCGGTGGATACGCAGTATTTT
D gene: NA; clone size: NA; J gene: TRBJ2-7; V gene: TRBV19; CDR3 protein: CASSIGQRGREQYF; CDR3 DNA: TGTGCCAGTAGTATCGGGCAAAGGGGTCGCGAGCAGTACTTC
D gene: NA; clone size: NA; J gene: TRBJ1-2; V gene: TRBV5-4; CDR3 protein: CASSLTPSGINYGYTF; CDR3 DNA: TGTGCCAGCAGCTTGACCCCTAGCGGCATTAACTATGGCTACACCTTC
D gene: NA; clone size: NA; J gene: TRBJ1-6; V gene: TRBV6-5; CDR3 protein: CASRSRGAGNSPLHF; CDR3 DNA: TGTGCCAGCAGATCTCGGGGGGCAGGTAATTCACCCCTCCACTTT
D gene: NA; clone size: NA; J gene: TRBJ1-1; V gene: TRBV7-2; CDR3 protein: CASSFGEAFF; CDR3 DNA: TGTGCCAGCAGCTTCGGTGAGGCTTTCTTT
D gene: NA; clone size: NA; J gene: TRBJ2-7; V gene: TRBV4-3; CDR3 protein: CASSQETGPSYEQYF; CDR3 DNA: TGCGCCAGCAGCCAAGAGACAGGCCCCTCCTACGAGCAGTACTTC
D gene: NA; clone size: NA; J gene: TRBJ2-3; V gene: TRBV25-1; CDR3 protein: CASAGVRDTDTQYF; CDR3 DNA: TGTGCCAGCGCCGGTGTCCGGGACACCGATACGCAGTATTTT
D gene: NA; clone size: NA; J gene: TRBJ1-3; V gene: TRBV19; CDR3 protein: CASSMWGRGPSSGNTIYF; CDR3 DNA: TGTGCCAGTAGTATGTGGGGCAGGGGCCCCAGCTCTGGAAACACCATATATTTT
D gene: TRBD1; clone size: NA; J gene: TRBJ1-3; V gene: TRBV19; CDR3 protein: CASSIGHRGTGDWTIYF; CDR3 DNA: TGTGCCAGTAGTATAGGTCACAGGGGGACTGGAGATTGGACCATATATTTT
D gene: TRBD1; clone size: once; J gene: TRBJ1-6; V gene: TRBV27; CDR3 protein: CASRETGSPLHF; CDR3 DNA: TGTGCCAGCAGGGAGACAGGGTCACCCCTCCACTTT
D gene: NA; clone size: NA; J gene: TRBJ2-1; V gene: TRBV15; CDR3 protein: CATSGQTSNNEQFF; CDR3 DNA: TGTGCCACCAGCGGGCAAACCTCAAACAATGAGCAGTTCTTC
D gene: NA; clone size: NA; J gene: TRBJ2-1; V gene: TRBV19; CDR3 protein: CASAEVGEQFF; CDR3 DNA: TGTGCCAGCGCGGAGGTAGGAGAGCAGTTCTTC
D gene: NA; clone size: NA; J gene: TRBJ1-1; V gene: TRBV5-4; CDR3 protein: CASSSLAEVNTEAFF; CDR3 DNA: TGTGCCAGCAGCTCCCTTGCTGAGGTGAACACTGAAGCTTTCTTT
D gene: NA; clone size: NA; J gene: TRBJ2-3; V gene: TRBV27; CDR3 protein: CASSLGTWDTQYF; CDR3 DNA: TGTGCCAGCAGTTTAGGGACTTGGGATACGCAGTATTTT